The rows below give T cell receptor beta chains drawn from one sample of a study of cytomegalovirus exposure and HLA in healthy donors. Clones were sequenced by immunoSEQ multiplex PCR, and TCRdb holds only the in-frame ones, with some missing. In the table there are about 130,000 clones, about 68% of which are singletons. The sample was PBMCs. These receptors came from a human donor in good health. Each CDR3 is given with its conserved first and last residue. A D gene is named only where the DNA matches it firmly. Some rows mark clone size as missing; the rest say once, few, many or name a class of expanded clone.

J	size	D	V	CDR3	DNA
TRBJ2-3	few	NA	TRBV5-4	CASSSGVAATDTQYF	TGTGCCAGCAGCTCGGGGGTAGCGGCCACAGATACGCAGTATTTT
TRBJ2-7	NA	NA	TRBV28	CASSFGGSYEQYF	TGTGCCAGCAGTTTCGGGGGATCCTACGAGCAGTACTTC
TRBJ2-5	NA	TRBD1	TRBV28	CATRGQGGTQYF	TGTGCCACGCGTGGACAGGGGGGGACCCAGTACTTC
TRBJ2-7	NA	NA	TRBV19	CASSIQDNYEQYF	TGTGCCAGTAGTATACAGGATAACTACGAGCAGTACTTC
TRBJ1-1	few	NA	TRBV6-1	CASRDTMNTEAFF	TGTGCCAGCAGGGATACTATGAACACTGAAGCTTTCTTT
TRBJ1-1	NA	TRBD1	TRBV19	CASSFRTGAMNTEAFF	TGTGCCAGTAGTTTCCGGACAGGGGCCATGAACACTGAAGCTTTCTTT
TRBJ1-1	NA	NA	TRBV9	CASSQLPGAEAFF	TGTGCCAGCAGCCAGCTGCCGGGGGCTGAAGCTTTCTTT
TRBJ2-3	few	TRBD2	TRBV11-3	CASSLEGTSGLTDTQYF	TGTGCCAGCAGCTTAGAAGGGACTAGCGGCCTAACAGATACGCAGTATTTT
TRBJ1-1	once	TRBD1	TRBV2	CASTRDRGINTEAFF	TGTGCCAGCACCCGGGACAGGGGAATCAACACTGAAGCTTTCTTT
TRBJ1-2	NA	NA	TRBV12-5	CARSGKANYGYTF	TGTGCCAGAAGCGGAAAGGCTAACTATGGCTACACCTTC
TRBJ1-4	NA	TRBD1	TRBV15	CATSARDDRVEKLFF	TGTGCCACCAGCGCCCGGGATGACAGGGTTGAAAAACTGTTTTTT
TRBJ2-5	NA	TRBD2	TRBV9	CASSDDGGRETQYF	TGTGCCAGCAGCGACGACGGGGGGAGAGAGACCCAGTACTTC
TRBJ2-3	NA	NA	TRBV7-3	CASSSSRGDTQYF	TGTGCCAGCAGTAGTTCCAGGGGAGATACGCAGTATTTT
TRBJ2-3	NA	TRBD2	TRBV5-1	CASRDSRLAGGTTDTQYF	TGCGCCAGCAGGGACAGCCGACTAGCGGGAGGCACCACAGATACGCAGTATTTT
TRBJ2-2	NA	TRBD2	TRBV11-3	CASSLGAGGRTGELFF	TGTGCCAGCAGCTTAGGGGCGGGAGGGCGAACCGGGGAGCTGTTTTTT
TRBJ2-3	few	TRBD1	TRBV7-6	CASSSGQGLTDTQYF	TGTGCCAGCAGCTCGGGACAGGGGCTGACAGATACGCAGTATTTT
TRBJ2-3	NA	TRBD2	TRBV4-2	CASSQLPGLAGGPSSDTQYF	TGTGCCAGCAGCCAGCTGCCGGGACTAGCGGGAGGGCCCTCCTCAGATACGCAGTATTTT
TRBJ2-2	NA	TRBD1	TRBV4-3	CASSQSPGQPNTGELFF	TGCGCCAGCAGCCAATCACCGGGACAGCCGAACACCGGGGAGCTGTTTTTT
TRBJ2-7	few	TRBD1	TRBV9	CASSDRDRGFYEQYF	TGTGCCAGCAGCGACCGGGACAGGGGGTTTTACGAGCAGTACTTC
TRBJ1-1	NA	NA	TRBV9	CASSTRVVGQRTSRRNTEAFF	TGTGCCAGCAGCACGAGAGTGGTTGGGCAGAGAACTAGTCGCAGGAACACTGAAGCTTTCTTT
TRBJ2-1	NA	NA	TRBV6-1	CASISGRYNEQFF	TGTGCCAGCATCAGCGGCCGCTACAATGAGCAGTTCTTC
TRBJ1-1	NA	NA	TRBV5-5	CASSLGRAMNTEAFF	TGTGCCAGCAGCTTGGGCAGGGCGATGAACACTGAAGCTTTCTTT
TRBJ2-3	NA	NA	TRBV28	CASSSAWGVSTDTQYF	TGTGCCAGCAGTTCCGCCTGGGGGGTCAGCACAGATACGCAGTATTTT
TRBJ1-1	few	NA	TRBV27	CASSLLGGIMNTEAFF	TGTGCCAGCAGTTTATTGGGGGGAATTATGAACACTGAAGCTTTCTTT
TRBJ1-2	few	NA	TRBV4-1	CASSQDPYSQVYGYTF	TGCGCCAGCAGCCAAGATCCTTACAGCCAGGTCTATGGCTACACCTTC
TRBJ2-3	NA	TRBD1	TRBV7-3	CASRLGTGSTDTQYF	TGTGCCAGCAGGTTGGGGACAGGGAGCACAGATACGCAGTATTTT
TRBJ2-1	NA	TRBD2	TRBV13	CASSLGGLAAKSSYNEQFF	TGTGCCAGCAGCTTAGGGGGACTAGCGGCAAAAAGCTCCTACAATGAGCAGTTCTTC
TRBJ2-7	few	TRBD1	TRBV5-1	CASSLGQGLYEQYF	TGCGCCAGCAGCTTGGGACAGGGATTGTATGAGCAGTACTTC
TRBJ2-4	NA	TRBD1	TRBV7-9	CASSFRQGNIQYF	TGTGCCAGCAGCTTCCGACAGGGAAACATTCAGTACTTC
TRBJ2-7	NA	TRBD2	TRBV18	CASSNSGRAYEQYF	TGTGCCAGCTCTAATAGCGGGAGGGCATACGAGCAGTACTTC
TRBJ2-1	NA	NA	TRBV19	CASSIGTPQTLGNEQFF	TGTGCCAGTAGTATCGGGACTCCCCAAACCCTCGGCAATGAGCAGTTCTTC
TRBJ1-5	once	NA	TRBV28	CASSLLTDNQPQHF	TGTGCCAGCAGTTTACTGACAGACAATCAGCCCCAGCATTTT
TRBJ2-1	NA	NA	TRBV6-5	CASRLRSYNEQFF	TGTGCCAGCAGGCTAAGATCCTACAATGAGCAGTTCTTC
TRBJ2-7	NA	TRBD1	TRBV19	CATTTGGDSGEQYF	TGTGCCACTACGACAGGGGGGGATTCGGGAGAGCAGTACTTC
TRBJ2-3	NA	NA	TRBV4-1	CASSQDFAAGTDTQYF	TGCGCCAGCAGCCAAGATTTCGCGGCGGGCACAGATACGCAGTATTTT
TRBJ2-3	NA	NA	TRBV9	CASSPPEGDTQYF	TGTGCCAGCAGCCCACCCGAGGGAGATACGCAGTATTTT
TRBJ2-1	NA	TRBD2	TRBV9	CASSEEETSGLYNEQFF	TGTGCCAGCAGCGAGGAGGAGACTAGCGGACTTTACAATGAGCAGTTCTTC